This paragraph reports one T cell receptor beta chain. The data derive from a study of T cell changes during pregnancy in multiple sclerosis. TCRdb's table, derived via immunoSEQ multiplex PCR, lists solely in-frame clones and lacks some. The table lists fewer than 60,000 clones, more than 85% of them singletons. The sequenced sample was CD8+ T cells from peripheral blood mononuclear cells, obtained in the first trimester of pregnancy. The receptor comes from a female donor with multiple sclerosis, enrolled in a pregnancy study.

Here the CDR3 reads CASSLSQGFDQPQHF. CDR3 nucleotides: TGTGCCAGCAGTTTATCACAGGGGTTCGATCAGCCCCAGCATTTT. The chain recombines TRBV27 with TRBJ1-5; 7 bases are shared with TRBD1. This CDR3 comprises 15 residues. CDR1 is MNHEY and CDR2 is SMNVEV in the germline V gene (reference sequence). V dropped 0 bases and J dropped 5; count of bases not matched to a gene: 4.